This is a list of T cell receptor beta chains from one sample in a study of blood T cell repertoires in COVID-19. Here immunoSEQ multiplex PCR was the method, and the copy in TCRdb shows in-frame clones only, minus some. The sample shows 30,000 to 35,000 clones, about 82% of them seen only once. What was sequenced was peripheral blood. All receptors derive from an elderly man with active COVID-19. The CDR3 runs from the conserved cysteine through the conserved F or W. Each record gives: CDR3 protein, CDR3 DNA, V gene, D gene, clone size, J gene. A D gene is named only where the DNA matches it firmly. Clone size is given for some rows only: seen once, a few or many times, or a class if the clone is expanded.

CDR3: CATVRQATNYGYTF
DNA: TGTGCCACCGTCCGCCAGGCGACTAACTATGGCTACACCTTC
V: TRBV2
D: .
size: .
J: TRBJ1-2

CDR3: CASRTAGGDEKLFF
DNA: TGTGCCAGCAGAACTGCAGGGGGAGATGAAAAACTGTTTTTT
V: TRBV6-4
D: TRBD1
size: .
J: TRBJ1-4

CDR3: CSASWGGYQETQYF
DNA: TGCAGTGCTAGTTGGGGGGGTTATCAAGAGACCCAGTACTTC
V: TRBV20-1
D: TRBD2
size: .
J: TRBJ2-5

CDR3: CASSPTGTSGGTDTQYF
DNA: TGTGCCAGCAGTCCTACCGGGACTAGCGGGGGCACAGATACGCAGTATTTT
V: TRBV27
D: TRBD2
size: .
J: TRBJ2-3

CDR3: CATSDLAGSTYEQYF
DNA: TGTGCCACCAGTGATTTAGCGGGGAGTACCTACGAGCAGTACTTC
V: TRBV24-1
D: TRBD2
size: .
J: TRBJ2-7

CDR3: CSAATGDEQYF
DNA: TGCAGTGCTGCGACAGGGGACGAGCAGTACTTC
V: TRBV20-1
D: TRBD1
size: .
J: TRBJ2-7

CDR3: CASYSGEIGEQYF
DNA: TGTGCCAGCTACTCAGGGGAGATAGGCGAGCAGTACTTC
V: TRBV28
D: .
size: .
J: TRBJ2-7

CDR3: CASSLRDYQETQYF
DNA: TGTGCCAGCAGCCTACGGGACTACCAAGAGACCCAGTACTTC
V: TRBV3-1/TRBV3-2
D: .
size: .
J: TRBJ2-5

CDR3: CASSSQAISTDTQYF
DNA: TGTGCCAGCAGCTCACAGGCGATAAGCACAGATACGCAGTATTTT
V: TRBV7-3
D: .
size: .
J: TRBJ2-3

CDR3: CAAFGESTGELFF
DNA: TGTGCTGCCTTCGGGGAAAGCACCGGGGAGCTGTTTTTT
V: TRBV19
D: .
size: .
J: TRBJ2-2

CDR3: CASSGGELLNYGYTF
DNA: TGTGCCAGCAGCGGAGGAGAGTTGCTTAACTATGGCTACACCTTC
V: TRBV9
D: .
size: few
J: TRBJ1-2

CDR3: CASSTRPGGHIQYF
DNA: TGTGCCAGCAGTACCCGACCGGGGGGGCACATTCAGTACTTC
V: TRBV6-5
D: TRBD2
size: .
J: TRBJ2-4

CDR3: CARSGQGLNGELFF
DNA: TGCGCCAGGTCCGGACAGGGTCTTAACGGGGAGCTGTTTTTT
V: TRBV5-1
D: TRBD1
size: .
J: TRBJ2-2

CDR3: CATRVGLGEQYF
DNA: TGTGCCACGAGGGTCGGGTTGGGCGAGCAGTACTTC
V: TRBV28
D: .
size: .
J: TRBJ2-7

CDR3: CASSEVPPGSPQYF
DNA: TGTGCCAGCAGCGAAGTCCCCCCCGGGAGTCCCCAGTACTTC
V: TRBV4-2
D: .
size: .
J: TRBJ2-5

CDR3: CASSLAGEDTQYF
DNA: TGTGCCAGCAGTTTGGCGGGAGAGGATACGCAGTATTTT
V: TRBV6-5
D: TRBD2
size: .
J: TRBJ2-3

CDR3: CATVGANVLTF
DNA: TGTGCCACCGTCGGGGCCAACGTCCTGACTTTC
V: TRBV10-3
D: .
size: .
J: TRBJ2-6

CDR3: CASSPTNNYGYTF
DNA: TGTGCCAGCAGTCCAACAAACAACTATGGCTACACCTTC
V: TRBV28
D: .
size: .
J: TRBJ1-2

CDR3: CASDTTTSGGSKQFF
DNA: TGTGCCAGCGATACCACGACTAGCGGGGGGTCGAAGCAGTTCTTC
V: TRBV3-1/TRBV3-2
D: TRBD2
size: .
J: TRBJ2-1

CDR3: CASTLGGGSGNTIYF
DNA: TGTGCCAGCACCCTCGGGGGGGGCTCTGGAAACACCATATATTTT
V: TRBV28
D: .
size: .
J: TRBJ1-3

CDR3: CASSDDRDYYGYTF
DNA: TGTGCCAGCAGCGATGACAGAGATTACTATGGCTACACCTTC
V: TRBV5-4
D: .
size: .
J: TRBJ1-2

CDR3: CASSFGTGAYEQYF
DNA: TGTGCCAGCAGTTTCGGGACAGGCGCCTACGAGCAGTACTTC
V: TRBV2
D: TRBD1
size: .
J: TRBJ2-7